Listed here is a single T cell receptor (beta chain). What it binds is not known. The data stem from a study of T-cell memory formation after mild COVID-19. Study-wide background: Across donors, TCR clusters were largely donor specific. Regarding the study as a whole: Day 15 to 85 contracting clones showed balanced CD4/CD8; day 15 to 37 expanders favored CD4+. That cross-reactive memory joined was suggested by some responding clones appearing in pre-infection memory. Clones that contracted clustered mainly in CM and EM if CD4+ and in EMRA if CD8+.

The V gene's germline CDR1 is SGHRS and CDR2 YFSETQ. The CDR3 has 19 residues. V was pared by 2 bases and J by 1 base, with 14 bases of the junction left unmatched. A single record per CDR3 protein comes from TCRdb applying MiXCR to the 5' RACE reads. The profile shows roughly 300,000 distinct CDR3 sequences, approximately 7.6% of them singletons. This TCR was sampled from a young man who had mild COVID-19 (a few samples of this study predate the infection). Cell type and time point are not known. This rearrangement joins TRBV5-1 to TRBJ2-3; 9 bases match TRBD2. The sample taken for sequencing was PBMCs or a T cell subset sorted from them (not recorded which). The CDR3: CASSFGVAGVYQGTDTQYF. DNA of the CDR3: TGCGCCAGCAGCTTCGGGGTAGCGGGGGTGTATCAGGGCACAGATACGCAGTATTTT.